This TCR beta chain comes out of a study of cytomegalovirus exposure and HLA in healthy donors. Study-wide results and limits: Cytomegalovirus association was listed for under 200 TCR beta chains. Immune exposure was documented only through CMV serostatus.

In regard to this clone: Its target is not known.

Germline lookup yields CDR1 MNHNS and CDR2 SASEGT. CDR3 size: 16 residues. J gave up 9 bases and V 2 bases, and 7 bases lay outside the gene matches. Researchers ran the PCR with 60 Vbeta and 13 Jbeta primers. Measured with immunoSEQ multiplex PCR; TCRdb has only the in-frame clones, and not every one. The sample holds about 150,000 clones, about two thirds seen once. This chain connects TRBV6-1 to TRBJ1-6, with 10 nucleotides matching TRBD1. This sequence was found in a woman aged 35 to 49 in good health and CMV-seronegative. Sequencing used PBMCs. The CDR3 sequence is CASSESRTGGFSPLHF. Written as DNA, the CDR3 is TGTGCCAGCAGTGAATCGAGGACAGGGGGTTTTTCACCCCTCCACTTT.